Here is one TCR beta chain with its context. Authors' analysis steps: Estimates of nucleated cell counts were drawn from the amplification of reference gene primers. Sequencing was performed with immunoSEQ multiplex PCR; in TCRdb, only in-frame clones are kept and a portion is missing. V and J calls and clone size are those listed in that table; D and trimming were worked out from the DNA. This table holds hundreds of thousands of clones, about 87% found once. This entry belongs to a study of blood T cell repertoires in COVID-19. About the research overall: COVID-19 samples, acute and convalescent, were from the United States, Italy and Spain.

Germline V gives CDR1 MGHRA, CDR2 YSYEKL. The CDR3 loop spans 17 amino acids. V was clipped by 4 bases and J by 7 bases; unmatched bases: 17. The specimen sequenced was peripheral blood. The source is a woman aged 25 to 39 who had recovered from COVID-19. The V gene is TRBV4-1, the J gene TRBJ1-1; 8 bases match TRBD1. DNA of the CDR3: TGCGCCAGCAGCCCCAGGGGGCAGACTCGGGGGCTTGGTGAAGCTTTCTTT. Amino acid sequence: CASSPRGQTRGLGEAFF.